Below are 23 T cell receptor beta chains sequenced from a single sample in a study of OX40 agonist ivuxolimab in advanced cancers. Libraries were constructed by the immunoSEQ multiplex PCR assay. Held by TCRdb, this immuneACCESS table contains in-frame sequences only and omits some clones. Under half of the omission traces to an unresolved V gene where checked; the cause of the rest is unknown. In all, the sample holds tens of thousands of clones, and roughly 92% of those were seen once. The ten top clones hold around 2.8% of the sample. Specimen: CD4+ or CD8+ T cells sorted from blood, collected in a trial of the OX40 agonist ivuxolimab. The receptors originated from an adult with an advanced solid tumor such as melanoma, head and neck, liver or kidney cancer.

With respect to this clone: This CDR3 is also generated by other DNA sequences in the sample. The chain employs TRBV5-1 and TRBJ2-5; 10 nucleotides match TRBD1. CDR1 and CDR2 (germline): SGHRS, YFSETQ. The CDR3 is 15 amino acids. Losses at the gene ends were 0 bases for V and 5 bases for J; bases not matched to a gene: 4. The CDR3 DNA is TGCGCCAGCAGCTTGGCCGGGACAGGGGAGGAGACCCAGTACTTC. Encoded protein: CASSLAGTGEETQYF. Variable domain in full (rest from reference TRBV5-1 and TRBJ2-5): KAGVTQTPRYLIKTRGQQVTLSCSPISGHRSVSWYQQTPGQGLQFLFEYFSETQRNKGNFPGRFSGRQFSNSRSEMNVSTLELGDSALYLCASSLAGTGEETQYFGPGTRLLVL.

This clone is a singleton in its sample. The CDR3 nucleotides read TGTGCCAGCAGCCCGGGACTAGCGGGAGTCGAGCAGTACTTC. Translation gives CASSPGLAGVEQYF. The genes are TRBV7-8 and TRBJ2-7, with TRBD2 identical over 14 bases. CDR3 length: 14 residues. Germline V lookup: CDR1 SGHVS, CDR2 FQNEAQ. Unmatched junction bases numbered 3, after V lost 5 bases and J lost 6 bases.

CDR3 residues: CTSTPPGAGANVLTF. Here the CDR3 DNA reads TGCACCAGCACCCCACCAGGGGCAGGGGCCAACGTCCTGACTTTC. The chain has TRBV1 and TRBJ2-6; the DNA was not used to check the table's D call, TRBD1. TRBV1 is classified as a pseudogene. This CDR3 region has 15 residues.

This clone was found a few times. CDR3 in DNA: TGTGCCAGCTCACCAACAGGGGCTGGCTACACCTTC. It is translated as CASSPTGAGYTF. The V call is TRBV18, the J call TRBJ1-2, with 7 bases fitting TRBD1. The trim removed 2 bases at V and 7 bases at J, leaving 1 base unmatched. The CDR3 spans 12 residues. Germline V gives CDR1 KGHSH, CDR2 LQKENI.

In this sample, this clone turned up once. The chain uses TRBV5-1 and TRBJ1-3, with a weak D call TRBD1 (5 bases). This CDR3 has 17 amino acids. Trimming stripped 1 base from V and 2 bases from J, with 16 bases between. Germline CDR1 reads SGHRS; CDR2 reads YFSETQ. The CDR3 DNA reads as TGCGCCAGCAGCTTGAAGTCAGGGAGTTGGACTGGAAACACCATATATTTT. Translation gives CASSLKSGSWTGNTIYF.

V is TRBV7-2 and J is TRBJ2-5; the match to TRBD2 covers 12 bases. The trim removed 6 bases at V and 5 bases at J, leaving 7 bases unmatched. This CDR3 is 15 amino acids long. The germline V gene has CDR1 SGHTA and CDR2 FQGNSA. Here the CDR3 reads CASRKTSGGGETQYF. CDR3 sequence (DNA): TGTGCCAGCAGAAAGACTAGCGGGGGCGGGGAGACCCAGTACTTC.

CDR3 residues: CASTRGGSYHEKLFF. CDR3 sequence (DNA): TGTGCCAGCACGAGGGGTGGGAGCTACCATGAAAAACTGTTTTTT. The V and J genes are TRBV6-1 and TRBJ1-4; tentative D call: TRBD1 (5 bases). The V gene lost 7 bases and the J gene lost 6 bases, with 18 bases spanning the gap. The CDR3 length is 15 residues. Germline V lookup: CDR1 MNHNS, CDR2 SASEGT.

The chain employs TRBV28 and TRBJ1-5; D gene unclear. The V end was cut by 5 bases, the J end by 0 bases, with 14 bases between. Germline CDR1 reads MDHEN; CDR2 reads SYDVKM. The CDR3 loop spans 16 amino acids. The CDR3 sequence is CASSPSPTGSNQPQHF. The DNA for the CDR3 is TGTGCCAGCAGTCCCTCCCCGACGGGTAGCAATCAGCCCCAGCATTTT.

This clone was recorded once. This sequence joins TRBV11-3 and TRBJ1-1, with D hard to call. The CDR3 consists of 12 residues. The germline gives CDR1 SGHNT, CDR2 YENEEA. V was pared by 5 bases and J by 1 base, with 5 bases between. CDR3 coding DNA: TGTGCCAGCAGCCGGGGGAACACTGAAGCTTTCTTT. It specifies CASSRGNTEAFF. The whole variable domain, remainder taken from reference TRBV11-3 and TRBJ1-1, is EAGVVQSPRYKIIEKKQPVAFWCNPISGHNTLYWYLQNLGQGPELLIRYENEEAVDDSQLPKDRFSAERLKGVDSTLKIQPAELGDSAVYLCASSRGNTEAFFGQGTRLTVV.

The rearrangement joins TRBV11-3 to TRBJ2-2, with D perhaps matching TRBD2 (5 bases). Trimming removed 2 bases from V and 6 bases from J, with 7 bases in between. Germline V gene sequence: CDR1 SGHNT, CDR2 YENEEA. The CDR3 length is 13 residues. CDR3 region: CASSLRGSGELFF. As DNA, the CDR3 is TGTGCCAGCAGCTTAAGAGGGTCCGGGGAGCTGTTTTTT.

V gene TRBV28 combines with J gene TRBJ1-3, with D possibly TRBD1 on 6 matching bases. CDR1 is MDHEN and CDR2 is SYDVKM in the germline V gene. Trimming removed 5 bases from V and 2 bases from J, with 16 bases in between. CDR3 size: 16 residues. CDR3 nucleotides: TGTGCCAGCAGTCGGACAGTTGGAAAGGCTGGAAACACCATATATTTT. Its translation: CASSRTVGKAGNTIYF.

J is TRBJ2-1 and V is TRBV30, with 13 bases fitting TRBD2. Trimming took 2 bases from V and 6 from J; bases not matched to a gene: 7. CDR1 and CDR2 from the germline V gene are GTSNPN and SVGIG (reference sequence). This CDR3 region has 16 residues. The CDR3 protein is CAWSKLAGGTFNEQFF. The CDR3, as DNA: TGTGCCTGGAGTAAACTAGCGGGAGGGACTTTCAATGAGCAGTTCTTC.

This chain connects TRBV7-6 to TRBJ1-1; possibly TRBD1 for D (5 bases). V lost 3 bases to trimming and J lost 1 base, with 6 bases between them. CDR3 size: 13 residues. Germline V lookup: CDR1 SGHVS, CDR2 FNYEAQ. Here the CDR3 reads CASSFRGNTEAFF. CDR3 nucleotides: TGTGCCAGCAGCTTTAGGGGGAACACTGAAGCTTTCTTT.

The rearrangement uses TRBV4-1 and TRBJ2-5; possibly TRBD1 or TRBD2 for D (6 bases each). Trimming cost V 2 bases and J 5 bases, with 15 bases left between them. There are 15 residues in the CDR3. Per germline, CDR1 MGHRA and CDR2 YSYEKL. CDR3 loop: CASSQPGPGAETQYF. Written as DNA, the CDR3 is TGCGCCAGCAGCCAACCGGGCCCGGGGGCGGAGACCCAGTACTTC.

This clone was seen a single time. V is TRBV25-1 and J is TRBJ2-3; 7 bases line up with TRBD1. CDR1 MGHDK and CDR2 SYGVNS come from the germline V gene. V lost 1 base, J lost 2 bases, and 3 bases stayed unmatched. The CDR3 extends over 15 amino acids. CDR3 DNA sequence: TGTGCCAGCAGTGAATTGGGACAGATCACAGATACGCAGTATTTT. Translation gives CASSELGQITDTQYF. The whole variable domain, filled in from reference TRBV25-1 and TRBJ2-3, reads EADIYQTPRYLVIGTGKKITLECSQTMGHDKMYWYQQDPGMELHLIHYSYGVNSTEKGDLSSESTVSRIRTEHFPLTLESARPSHTSQYLCASSELGQITDTQYFGPGTRLTVL.

This rearrangement joins TRBV6-4 to TRBJ2-1; 7 bases map to TRBD1. V shed 10 bases, J shed 10 bases, and the junction held 16 bases outside the gene matches. From germline, CDR1 is MRHNA and CDR2 SNTAGT. The CDR3 runs to 14 residues. DNA for the CDR3: TGTGCCACTAAGCTTAGGGGGCATTTGGACGAGCAGTTCTTC. It translates to CATKLRGHLDEQFF.

This chain connects TRBV6-4 to TRBJ1-2; 8 positions match TRBD1. V lost 3 bases and J lost 7; bases outside the gene matches: 10. Germline CDR1 is MRHNA and CDR2 is SNTAGT. This CDR3 region has 15 residues. The CDR3 region has the DNA TGTGCCAGCAGTGAAGCCAGGGGACAGGTTGTTGGCTACACCTTC. Translation gives CASSEARGQVVGYTF.

V gene TRBV7-9 combines with J gene TRBJ1-2; possibly TRBD1 for D (5 bases). This CDR3 contains 14 residues. Germline-derived CDR1 and CDR2 are SEHNR and FQNEAQ (reference sequence). Deletions cut 2 bases from V and 7 bases from J, with 14 bases between. The CDR3 coding sequence is TGTGCCAGCAGCTTACGGCAGGGTTACGGTGGCTACACCTTC. It is translated as CASSLRQGYGGYTF. Full variable domain (remainder filled in from reference TRBV7-9 and TRBJ1-2): DTGVSQNPRHKITKRGQNVTFRCDPISEHNRLYWYRQTLGQGPEFLTYFQNEAQLEKSRLLSDRFSAERPKGSFSTLEIQRTEQGDSAMYLCASSLRQGYGGYTFGSGTRLTVV.

V and J are TRBV2 and TRBJ2-2; D gene unclear. The V end was cut by 3 bases, the J end by 7 bases, with 15 bases between. CDR1 and CDR2 (germline): SNHLY, FYNNEI. This CDR3 spans 15 amino acids. Here the CDR3 DNA reads TGTGCCAGCAGTGAGCGGTGGCTAGGGAACGGGGAGCTGTTTTTT. Its translation: CASSERWLGNGELFF.

The chain carries TRBV18 and TRBJ2-1; 8 bases fit TRBD2. The CDR3 loop spans 16 amino acids. Germline assignment: CDR1 KGHSH and CDR2 LQKENI. J lost 2 bases, V lost 3 bases, and 6 bases had no gene match. CDR3 DNA sequence: TGTGCCAGCTCACCGCTTACTAGCGGTACCTACAATGAGCAGTTCTTC. Translation: CASSPLTSGTYNEQFF.

The chain uses TRBV4-1 and TRBJ2-7; D call uncertain. The V gene lost 4 bases and the J gene lost 4 bases, with 11 bases spanning the gap. Looked up from germline, CDR1 is MGHRA and CDR2 is YSYEKL. CDR3 length equals 13 residues. CDR3 amino acids: CASSRLDVYEQYF. The CDR3 region has the DNA TGCGCCAGCAGCCGACTGGACGTATACGAGCAGTACTTC.

The V gene is TRBV6-5, the J gene TRBJ2-2, with D tentatively TRBD1 (5 bases). Germline-derived CDR1 and CDR2 are MNHEY and SVGAGI. This CDR3 is 14 amino acids long. Deletions cut 8 bases from V and 0 bases from J, with 10 bases between. CDR3 nucleotides: TGTGCCAGCCACAGGTTCGCGAACACCGGGGAGCTGTTTTTT. Its protein is CASHRFANTGELFF.

V gene TRBV4-1 combines with J gene TRBJ2-5; TRBD1 agrees at 8 bases. This CDR3 has 16 residues. Germline lookup yields CDR1 MGHRA and CDR2 YSYEKL. Trimming removed 0 bases from V and 7 bases from J; junction bases left unmatched: 10. The DNA for the CDR3 is TGCGCCAGCAGCCAAGATTCCCGGACAGGGCGGAGGACCCAGTACTTC. This gives the protein CASSQDSRTGRRTQYF.